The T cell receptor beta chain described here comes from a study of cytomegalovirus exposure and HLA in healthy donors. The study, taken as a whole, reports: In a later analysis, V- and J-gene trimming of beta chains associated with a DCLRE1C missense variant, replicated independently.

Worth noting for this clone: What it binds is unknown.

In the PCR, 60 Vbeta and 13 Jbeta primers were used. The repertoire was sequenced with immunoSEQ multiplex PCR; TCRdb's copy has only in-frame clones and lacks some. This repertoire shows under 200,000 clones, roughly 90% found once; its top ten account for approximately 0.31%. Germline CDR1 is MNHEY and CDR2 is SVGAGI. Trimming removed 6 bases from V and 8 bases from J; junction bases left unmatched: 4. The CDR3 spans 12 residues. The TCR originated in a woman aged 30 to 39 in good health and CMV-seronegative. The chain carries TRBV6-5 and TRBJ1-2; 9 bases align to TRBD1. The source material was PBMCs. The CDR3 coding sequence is TGTGCCAGCAGACGGACAGGGGAAGGCTACACCTTC. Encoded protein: CASRRTGEGYTF.